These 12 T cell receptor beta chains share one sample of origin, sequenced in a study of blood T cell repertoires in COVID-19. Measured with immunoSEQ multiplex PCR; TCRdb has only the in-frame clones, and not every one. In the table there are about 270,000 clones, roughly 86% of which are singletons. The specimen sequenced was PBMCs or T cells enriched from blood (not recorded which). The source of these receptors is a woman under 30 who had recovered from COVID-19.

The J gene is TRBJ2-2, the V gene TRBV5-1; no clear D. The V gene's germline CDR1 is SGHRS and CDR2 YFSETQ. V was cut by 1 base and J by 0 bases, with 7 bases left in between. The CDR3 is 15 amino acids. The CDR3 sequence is CASSLSLTNTGELFF. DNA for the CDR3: TGCGCCAGCAGCTTGTCCCTAACGAACACCGGGGAGCTGTTTTTT.

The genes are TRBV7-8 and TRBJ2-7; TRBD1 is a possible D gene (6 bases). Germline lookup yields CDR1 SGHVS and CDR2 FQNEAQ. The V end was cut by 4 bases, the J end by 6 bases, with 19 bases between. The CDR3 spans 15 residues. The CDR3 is CASSSTRTGLGEQYF. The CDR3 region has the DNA TGTGCCAGCAGCTCGACCCGAACAGGGCTCGGCGAGCAGTACTTC.

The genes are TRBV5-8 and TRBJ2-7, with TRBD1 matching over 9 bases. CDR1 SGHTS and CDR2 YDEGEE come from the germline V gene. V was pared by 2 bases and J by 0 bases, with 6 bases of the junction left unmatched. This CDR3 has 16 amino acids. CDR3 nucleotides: TGTGCCAGCAGCTTCTCACCGGGACAGGGCTCCTACGAGCAGTACTTC. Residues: CASSFSPGQGSYEQYF.

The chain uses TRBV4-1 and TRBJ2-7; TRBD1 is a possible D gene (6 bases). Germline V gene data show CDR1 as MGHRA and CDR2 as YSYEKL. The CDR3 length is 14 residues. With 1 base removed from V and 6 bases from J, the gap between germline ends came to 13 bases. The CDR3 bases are TGCGCCAGCAGCCAAGTCTCAGGGGAGAGCGAGCAGTACTTC. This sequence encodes CASSQVSGESEQYF.

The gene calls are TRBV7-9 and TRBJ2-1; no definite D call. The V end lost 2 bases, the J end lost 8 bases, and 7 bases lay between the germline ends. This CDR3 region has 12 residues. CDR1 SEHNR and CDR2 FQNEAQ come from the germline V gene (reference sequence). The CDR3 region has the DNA TGTGCCAGCAGCTTACTGTTCGATGAGCAGTTCTTC. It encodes CASSLLFDEQFF.

CDR3 in amino acids: CASRGWTEAFF. The CDR3 DNA is TGTGCCAGCCGAGGCTGGACTGAAGCTTTCTTT. This sequence joins TRBV27 and TRBJ1-1; D call uncertain. The CDR3 has 11 amino acids. Between the trimmed V and J ends, which lost 8 bases and 5 bases, there was a span of 9 bases. Germline-derived CDR1 and CDR2 are MNHEY and SMNVEV (reference sequence).

CDR3 loop: CAGRGTGGNEQYF. The CDR3 DNA reads TGTGCCGGTCGCGGGACAGGGGGCAACGAGCAGTACTTC. The chain employs TRBV28 and TRBJ2-7; 12 nucleotides match TRBD1. The length of the CDR3 is 13 residues. The V gene end was trimmed by 11 bases and the J gene end by 5 bases; junction bases not matched to a gene: 7. The germline V gene has CDR1 MDHEN and CDR2 SYDVKM. Combining the CDR3 with reference TRBV28 and TRBJ2-7 gives the whole variable domain DVKVTQSSRYLVKRTGEKVFLECVQDMDHENMFWYRQDPGLGLRLIYFSYDVKMKEKGDIPEGYSVSREKKERFSLILESASTNQTSMYLCAGRGTGGNEQYFGPGTRLTVT.

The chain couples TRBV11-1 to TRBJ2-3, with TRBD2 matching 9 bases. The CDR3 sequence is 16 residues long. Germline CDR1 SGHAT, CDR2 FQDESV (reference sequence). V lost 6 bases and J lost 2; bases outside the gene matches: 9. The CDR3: CASSRSGSLSTDTQYF. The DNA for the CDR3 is TGTGCCAGCAGTCGTAGCGGGAGCCTCTCCACAGATACGCAGTATTTT.

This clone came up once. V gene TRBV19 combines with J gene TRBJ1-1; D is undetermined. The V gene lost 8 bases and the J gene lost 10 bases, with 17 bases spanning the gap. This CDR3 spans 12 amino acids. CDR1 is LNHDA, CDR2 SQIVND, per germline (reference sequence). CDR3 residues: CASLSRWRGAFF. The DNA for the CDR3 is TGTGCCAGTTTGTCAAGGTGGCGGGGAGCTTTCTTT.

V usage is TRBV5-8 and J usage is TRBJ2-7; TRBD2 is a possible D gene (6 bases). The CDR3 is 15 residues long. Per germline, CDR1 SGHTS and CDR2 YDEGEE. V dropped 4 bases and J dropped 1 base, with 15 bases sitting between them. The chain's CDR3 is CASSHQRRGSYEQYF. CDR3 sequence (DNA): TGTGCCAGCAGCCACCAGAGGAGGGGATCCTACGAGCAGTACTTC.

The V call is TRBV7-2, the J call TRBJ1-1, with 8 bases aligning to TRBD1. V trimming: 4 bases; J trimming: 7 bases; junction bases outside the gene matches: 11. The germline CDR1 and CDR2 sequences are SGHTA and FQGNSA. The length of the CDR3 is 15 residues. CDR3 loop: CASSSRTGRVNEAFF. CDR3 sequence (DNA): TGTGCCAGCAGCTCTCGGACAGGGCGTGTTAATGAAGCTTTCTTT.

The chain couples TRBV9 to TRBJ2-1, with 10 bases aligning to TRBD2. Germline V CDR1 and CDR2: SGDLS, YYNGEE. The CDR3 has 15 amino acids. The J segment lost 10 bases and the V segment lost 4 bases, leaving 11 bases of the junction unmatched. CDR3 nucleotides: TGTGCCAGCAGCCCCGGACTAGCGGCTGATAGAGAGCAGTTCTTC. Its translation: CASSPGLAADREQFF.